This T cell receptor (beta chain) was captured in a study of blood T cell repertoires in COVID-19. CDR3 length: 15 amino acids. Trimming left V 0 bases short and J 1 base short, with 7 bases between. Looked up from germline, CDR1 is KGHSH and CDR2 is LQKENI. Profiled with immunoSEQ multiplex PCR; TCRdb holds only in-frame clones, not every one. The sample has more than 85,000 clones, more than 70% seen once. The J gene is TRBJ1-3, the V gene TRBV18; D is uncertain. The specimen was peripheral blood. This TCR was recovered from a human donor in a cohort sampled during active COVID-19. The chain's CDR3 is CASSPPSLSGNTIYF. The DNA for the CDR3 is TGTGCCAGCTCACCACCCAGTCTTTCTGGAAACACCATATATTTT.